Only a few counts were recorded for the clone carrying this T cell receptor beta chain. Sequencing used immunoSEQ multiplex PCR; TCRdb keeps in-frame clones, though not all of them. This table holds some 1,100,000 clones, about 80% found once. Trimming left V 2 bases short and J 10 bases short, with 11 bases between. CDR3 length equals 12 residues. Per germline, CDR1 MDHEN and CDR2 SYDVKM. This specimen belongs to a study of shared clonotypes between healthy human individuals. Those who donated, Caucasian adults without exception, all lived in Nashville, Tennessee. The sequence was collected from a man aged 18-30 years in good health. Some clones in this sample may be carry-over from other donors' samples. Sequenced material: memory CD4+ T cells from PBMCs. The subset here: CD45RA-negative fraction. This chain links TRBV28 with TRBJ1-1; maybe TRBD1 (5 bases). The CDR3 loop reads CASSLQGAVAFF. The CDR3, as DNA: TGTGCCAGCAGTTTACAGGGAGCGGTAGCTTTCTTT. The whole variable domain, remainder taken from reference TRBV28 and TRBJ1-1, is DVKVTQSSRYLVKRTGEKVFLECVQDMDHENMFWYRQDPGLGLRLIYFSYDVKMKEKGDIPEGYSVSREKKERFSLILESASTNQTSMYLCASSLQGAVAFFGQGTRLTVV.